Relative to its sample, the clone carrying this T cell receptor (beta chain) is large. Its antigen is not known. This specimen comes from a study of immune heterogeneity within non-small cell lung tumors. Multiplex PCR relied on 32 V and 13 J primers to amplify TCR beta CDR3. TCRdb reprocessed the multiplex PCR reads via MiXCR and lists one record per CDR3 protein. The table includes about 2,000 distinct CDR3 sequences, around 25% detected once. This CDR3 region has 15 residues. The germline gives CDR1 ENHRY, CDR2 SYGVKD. The J segment lost 4 bases and the V segment lost 0 bases, leaving 4 bases of the junction unmatched. General observations from the study: The study found identical dominant CDR3 beta clonotypes recurring across tumor sites within a patient, alongside site-unique high-frequency clones.

With 600 ng used per sample, the template was genomic DNA from bulk tumor. Several spatially distant biopsies were obtained per primary tumor intraoperatively. The study enrolled patients with untreated, newly diagnosed non-small cell lung cancer who underwent curative surgery. Sequencing was done on a sample of lung tumor tissue. The V call is TRBV10-3, the J call TRBJ1-2, with 8 bases matching TRBD1. The clonotype originates from a woman aged 55-69 years with non-small cell lung cancer. CDR3 in amino acids: CAISESTGERYGYTF. CDR3 sequence (DNA): TGTGCCATCAGTGAGTCGACAGGGGAACGCTATGGCTACACCTTC.